This entry features one TCR beta chain sequence. This sample is drawn from a study of T cells in localized non-small cell lung cancer. The data were produced by immunoSEQ multiplex PCR, yet TCRdb's version contains in-frame clones alone and is incomplete. The repertoire consists of 25,000 or so clones, with approximately 88% occurring once and the leading ten covering about 7%. The CDR3 contains 15 residues. The trim removed 7 bases at V and 4 bases at J, leaving 8 bases unmatched. CDR1 and CDR2 (germline): MNHEY, SVGAGI. The sequenced sample was peripheral blood, obtained before any cancer treatment. V usage is TRBV6-5 and J usage is TRBJ2-1; the match to TRBD2 covers 9 bases. This receptor was obtained from a male donor at least 60 years old with stage I lung adenocarcinoma. The CDR3 DNA follows: TGTGCCAGCACAAAACAGCGGGGGGCTTACAATGAGCAGTTCTTC. As protein: CASTKQRGAYNEQFF.